Presented here are 12 T cell receptor beta chains from one specimen sequenced in a study of T cells after yellow fever vaccination. Via MiXCR, TCRdb re-called the 5' RACE reads, giving one row per CDR3 protein. The sample shows about 320,000 distinct CDR3 sequences, about 4.5% of them seen only once. The sample in question was PBMCs, obtained 15 days after the yellow fever booster vaccination. These receptors were collected from a man aged 18 to 35 who received the YFV17D yellow fever vaccine.

The sample holds a few counts of this clonotype. The V gene is TRBV10-3, the J gene TRBJ1-3, with TRBD1 as a possible D gene (5 bases). The CDR3 extends over 16 amino acids. CDR1 ENHRY and CDR2 SYGVKD come from the germline V gene. Trimming shortened V by 6 bases and J by 1 base, and 16 bases separated the two germline ends. The CDR3 DNA reads as TGTGCCATCAGCCAACGCAGGGCGGTATCTGGAAACACCATATATTTT. Translated: CAISQRRAVSGNTIYF.

The V and J genes are TRBV4-1 and TRBJ2-1; 10 nucleotides match TRBD1. The ends lost 6 bases at V and 6 bases at J; junction bases unmatched: 8. Germline lookup yields CDR1 MGHRA and CDR2 YSYEKL. The CDR3 length is 15 residues. CDR3 in amino acids: CASRATGGSGNEQFF. As DNA, the CDR3 is TGCGCCAGCAGGGCGACAGGGGGCTCGGGCAATGAGCAGTTCTTC.

This clonotype has just a few counts. The chain links TRBV6-6 to TRBJ2-5; a possible D gene is TRBD1 (6 bases). Deletions cut 0 bases from V and 5 bases from J, with 22 bases between. CDR3 length: 18 residues. Germline V gene sequence: CDR1 MNHNY, CDR2 SVGAGI (reference sequence). The CDR3 loop reads CASSYSGSLTGPRETQYF. For the CDR3, the DNA is TGTGCCAGCAGTTACTCGGGTTCCTTGACAGGTCCCCGGGAGACCCAGTACTTC.

The table lists this clonotype with a few counts. The chain uses TRBV6-2 or TRBV6-3 and TRBJ2-3; 8 bases agree with TRBD1. The CDR3 contains 15 residues. CDR1 is MNHEY, CDR2 SVGEGT, per germline. V lost 6 bases and J lost 4; bases outside the gene matches: 9. The CDR3, as DNA: TGTGCCAGCAGCCCACAGGGGGATATAGCAGATACGCAGTATTTT. It is translated as CASSPQGDIADTQYF.

This clonotype was seen a handful of times. CDR3 DNA: TGCAGCGTTGATATAGGACAGGGAGCTAACTATGGCTACACCTTC. It codes for CSVDIGQGANYGYTF. This rearrangement joins TRBV29-1 to TRBJ1-2; TRBD1 aligns across 8 bases. Losses at the gene ends were 3 bases for V and 0 bases for J; bases not matched to a gene: 6. The CDR3 spans 15 residues. Germline CDR1 and CDR2: SQVTM and ANQGSEA.

This clonotype came up many times. The genes are TRBV7-9 and TRBJ2-1, with 9 bases aligning to TRBD1. The CDR3 has 14 amino acids. Germline V gives CDR1 SEHNR, CDR2 FQNEAQ (reference sequence). The ends lost 4 bases at V and 12 bases at J; junction bases unmatched: 10. For the CDR3, the DNA is TGTGCCAGCAGCTCCTGGGACAGGGAAGAAGGGCAGTTCTTC. This translates into CASSSWDREEGQFF.

This clonotype was picked up a small number of times. The gene calls are TRBV12-5 and TRBJ1-1; 8 bases match TRBD1. The germline V gene encodes CDR1 LGHNT and CDR2 FRNRAP. V gave up 5 bases and J gave up 0 bases; unmatched junction bases: 2. The CDR3 consists of 14 residues. CDR3 loop: CASGTGGVNTEAFF. In DNA, the CDR3 is TGTGCTAGTGGTACAGGGGGAGTGAACACTGAAGCTTTCTTT. Combining the CDR3 with reference TRBV12-5 and TRBJ1-1 gives the whole variable domain DARVTQTPRHKVTEMGQEVTMRCQPILGHNTVFWYRQTMMQGLELLAYFRNRAPLDDSGMPKDRFSAEMPDATLATLKIQPSEPRDSAVYFCASGTGGVNTEAFFGQGTRLTVV.

This clonotype was seen ten or more times. The genes are TRBV6-2 or TRBV6-3 and TRBJ2-5; 11 positions match TRBD2. V dropped 5 bases and J dropped 5; count of bases not matched to a gene: 10. Germline CDR1 is MNHEY and CDR2 is SVGEGT. The CDR3 sequence is 16 residues long. The CDR3 coding sequence is TGTGCCAGCAGTACCTTACTAGCGGGGGCTGGGGAGACCCAGTACTTC. It specifies CASSTLLAGAGETQYF.

This clonotype was detected only a few times. The chain couples TRBV5-1 to TRBJ2-1, with 9 bases aligning to TRBD2. Per germline, CDR1 SGHRS and CDR2 YFSETQ. Trimming removed 1 base from V and 8 bases from J; junction bases left unmatched: 4. The length of the CDR3 is 14 residues. The CDR3 DNA follows: TGCGCCAGCAGCTTGAGTAGCGGGGGCGATGAGCAGTTCTTC. Protein sequence: CASSLSSGGDEQFF.

This clonotype came up many times. The junction departs from the called germline gene at one end, perhaps through a read error. CDR3 bases: TGCAGTGCTACCGAAAGCGGGGGGGCCCAAAAGACCCAGTACTTC. Protein: CSATESGGAQKTQYF. The rearrangement links TRBV20-1 to TRBJ2-5, with 10 bases that match TRBD2. The CDR3 sequence is 15 residues long. Germline V gives CDR1 DFQATT, CDR2 SNEGSKA (reference sequence).

This clonotype was detected ten times or more. V usage is TRBV4-3 and J usage is TRBJ2-3, with 8 bases that match TRBD2. Germline V CDR1 and CDR2: LGHNA, YSLEER. The V gene end was trimmed by 0 bases and the J gene end by 1 base; junction bases not matched to a gene: 3. The CDR3 extends over 16 amino acids. CDR3: CASSQDGAGGTDTQYF. The CDR3, as DNA: TGCGCCAGCAGCCAAGATGGAGCGGGGGGCACAGATACGCAGTATTTT.

This clonotype occurred many times. CDR3 nucleotide sequence: TGTGCCAGCAGCTCACCAGGGGGTTCCCACGAGCAGTACTTC. This codes for CASSSPGGSHEQYF. The genes are TRBV6-2 or TRBV6-3 and TRBJ2-7; 7 nucleotides agree with TRBD1. CDR1 MNHEY and CDR2 SVGEGT come from the germline V gene. This CDR3 comprises 14 residues. Trimming took 6 bases from V and 5 from J; bases not matched to a gene: 10.